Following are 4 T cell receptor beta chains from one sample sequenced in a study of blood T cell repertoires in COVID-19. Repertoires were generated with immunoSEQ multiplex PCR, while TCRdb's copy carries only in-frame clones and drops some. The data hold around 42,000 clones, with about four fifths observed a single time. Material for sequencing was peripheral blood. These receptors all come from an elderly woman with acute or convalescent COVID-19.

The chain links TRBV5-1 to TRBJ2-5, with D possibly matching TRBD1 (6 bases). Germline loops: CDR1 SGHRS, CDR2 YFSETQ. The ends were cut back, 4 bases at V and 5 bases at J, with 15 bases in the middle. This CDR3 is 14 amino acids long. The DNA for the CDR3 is TGCGCCAGCAGCCCCCGGGACACGGAGGAGACCCAGTACTTC. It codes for CASSPRDTEETQYF.

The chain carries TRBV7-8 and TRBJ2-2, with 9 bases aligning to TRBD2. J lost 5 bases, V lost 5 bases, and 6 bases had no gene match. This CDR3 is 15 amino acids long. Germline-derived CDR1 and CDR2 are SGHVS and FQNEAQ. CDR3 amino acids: CASSRGGANTGELFF. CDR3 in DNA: TGTGCCAGCAGCCGCGGGGGGGCCAATACCGGGGAGCTGTTTTTT.

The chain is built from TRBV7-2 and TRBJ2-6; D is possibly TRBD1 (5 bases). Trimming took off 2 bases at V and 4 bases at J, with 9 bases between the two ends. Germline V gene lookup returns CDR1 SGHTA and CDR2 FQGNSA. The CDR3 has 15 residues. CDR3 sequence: CASSLIRAGANVLTF. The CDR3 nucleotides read TGTGCCAGCAGCTTAATCAGGGCCGGGGCCAACGTCCTGACTTTC.

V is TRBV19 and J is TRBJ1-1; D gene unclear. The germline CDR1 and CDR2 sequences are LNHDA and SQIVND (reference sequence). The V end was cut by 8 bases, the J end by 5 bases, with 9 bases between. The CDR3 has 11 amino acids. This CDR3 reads CASRGRTEAFF. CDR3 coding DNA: TGTGCCAGTCGAGGGAGGACTGAAGCTTTCTTT.